This TCR beta chain came from a study of technical replicates of blood from a few donors. TCRdb's table, derived via immunoSEQ multiplex PCR, lists solely in-frame clones and lacks some. The sample carries almost 90,000 clones, approximately 95% recorded once. Trimming removed 9 bases at V and 3 bases at J, with 15 bases between. Per germline, CDR1 LNHDA and CDR2 SQIVND (reference sequence). CDR3 length: 13 amino acids. The sequence derives from a human donor in good health. The specimen was T cells isolated from PBMCs. V and J are TRBV19 and TRBJ2-7; maybe TRBD2 (5 bases). CDR3 sequence (DNA): TGTGCCAGCGAGGGCTCCCGAGGCTACGAGCAGTACTTC. As protein: CASEGSRGYEQYF.